This TCR beta chain was sequenced for a study of cytomegalovirus exposure and HLA in healthy donors. The primer mix had 60 Vbeta and 13 Jbeta primers. This table comes from immunoSEQ multiplex PCR, and its TCRdb copy is limited to in-frame clones, with some not included. Here the sample spans approximately 88,000 clones, roughly three fifths being singletons. Input material: PBMCs. The sequence derives from a man aged 60-69 years in good health and CMV-seronegative.

As DNA, the CDR3 is TGTGCCAGTCAGGGACGGAGGGAGGATGGCTACACCTTC. Amino acid sequence: CASQGRREDGYTF. The V call is TRBV19, the J call TRBJ1-2, with a weak D call TRBD1 (5 bases). This CDR3 comprises 13 residues. Trimming removed 8 bases at V and 6 bases at J, with 16 bases between. Germline CDR1 and CDR2: LNHDA and SQIVND (reference sequence). The full variable domain, in which reference TRBV19 and TRBJ1-2 provide the parts outside the CDR3, is DGGITQSPKYLFRKEGQNVTLSCEQNLNHDAMYWYRQDPGQGLRLIYYSQIVNDFQKGDIAEGYSVSREKKESFPLTVTSAQKNPTAFYLCASQGRREDGYTFGSGTRLTVV.